Below are 7 T cell receptor beta chains sequenced from a single sample in a study of blood T cell repertoires in COVID-19. Method: immunoSEQ multiplex PCR; TCRdb's copy keeps in-frame clones and lacks some. Of hundreds of thousands of clones listed, 80% to 85% are singletons. Sample: peripheral blood. These receptors all come from a woman older than 75 with active or convalescent COVID-19.

The rearrangement joins TRBV6-2 or TRBV6-3 to TRBJ2-3, with TRBD2 matching over 9 bases. CDR1 is MNHEY and CDR2 is SVGEGT in the germline V gene. Germline trimming cut 6 bases from V and 6 bases from J; bases unmatched to any gene: 7. The CDR3 totals 14 residues. The CDR3 spells CASSLAGASDTQYF. CDR3 sequence (DNA): TGTGCCAGCAGCTTAGCGGGGGCGTCGGATACGCAGTATTTT.

V gene TRBV6-6 combines with J gene TRBJ1-5, with D possibly being TRBD1 (6 bases). The CDR3 sequence is 14 residues long. Per germline, CDR1 MNHNY and CDR2 SVGAGI (reference sequence). V was shortened by 6 bases and J by 6 bases, with 15 bases between the two germline ends. DNA for the CDR3: TGTGCCAGCAGCCCCTTAGACAGGCGTCAGCCCCAGCATTTT. Translation gives CASSPLDRRQPQHF.

The J gene is TRBJ1-2, the V gene TRBV7-2; weak D call: TRBD1 (5 bases). With 2 bases removed from V and 4 bases from J, the gap between germline ends came to 11 bases. The germline V gene has CDR1 SGHTA and CDR2 FQGNSA. There are 14 residues in the CDR3. CDR3 region: CASSLQGSIYGYTF. Here the CDR3 DNA reads TGTGCCAGCAGCTTACAGGGATCTATCTATGGCTACACCTTC.

The CDR3 DNA reads TGTGCCAGCTCGCCCACGGGGGATCAGCCCCAGCATTTT. This translates into CASSPTGDQPQHF. V usage is TRBV18 and J usage is TRBJ1-5; tentative D call: TRBD1 (5 bases). With 6 bases removed from V and 5 bases from J, the gap between germline ends came to 11 bases. CDR1 is KGHSH, CDR2 LQKENI, per germline. The CDR3 has 13 residues.

This CDR3 reads CASRATGGSLNYGYTF. The DNA for the CDR3 is TGTGCCAGCAGGGCGACAGGGGGATCTCTAAACTATGGCTACACCTTC. V is TRBV28 and J is TRBJ1-2; 9 bases agree with TRBD1. V dropped 6 bases and J dropped 2; count of bases not matched to a gene: 10. There are 16 residues in the CDR3. Germline lookup yields CDR1 MDHEN and CDR2 SYDVKM.

The genes are TRBV24-1 and TRBJ2-7; D is undetermined. CDR1 KGHDR and CDR2 SFDVKD come from the germline V gene. Trimming removed 2 bases at V and 2 bases at J, with 12 bases between. CDR3 length equals 15 residues. The CDR3 reads CATSDSAGAAYEQYF. CDR3 nucleotides: TGTGCCACCAGTGATTCAGCCGGAGCAGCCTACGAGCAGTACTTC.

The genes are TRBV4-3 and TRBJ1-5; a possible D gene is TRBD1 (5 bases). The V and J ends lost 3 bases and 0 bases respectively, with 9 bases between them. The germline gives CDR1 LGHNA, CDR2 YSLEER. CDR3 length equals 15 residues. The CDR3 here is CASSQSGGSNQPQHF. The DNA of the CDR3 is TGCGCCAGCAGCCAGTCCGGGGGTAGCAATCAGCCCCAGCATTTT.